Following are 28 T cell receptor beta chains from one sample sequenced in a study of blood T cell repertoires in COVID-19. Assay used: immunoSEQ multiplex PCR; TCRdb lists only in-frame clones, some missing. The sample has approximately 250,000 clones; roughly 85% are singletons. Sample: peripheral blood. The receptors shown here come from a man in his fifties or sixties who had recovered from COVID-19.

The CDR3 sequence: CASSLDWARVSGGRYYEQYF. CDR3 DNA sequence: TGTGCCAGCAGCTTAGATTGGGCGAGGGTTAGCGGGGGGAGATACTACGAGCAGTACTTC. This chain uses TRBV11-2 with TRBJ2-7; 10 nucleotides align to TRBD2. The CDR3 is made up of 20 amino acids. Germline loops: CDR1 SGHAT, CDR2 FQNNGV. After removal of 0 bases from V and 3 bases from J, the junction contained 17 bases not matched to a gene. Together with reference TRBV11-2 and TRBJ2-7, the CDR3 gives the full variable domain: EAGVAQSPRYKIIEKRQSVAFWCNPISGHATLYWYQQILGQGPKLLIQFQNNGVVDDSQLPKDRFSAERLKGVDSTLKIQPAKLEDSAVYLCASSLDWARVSGGRYYEQYFGPGTRLTVT.

This clone was picked up one time. V and J are TRBV6-4 and TRBJ2-2; TRBD2 matches at 11 bases. With V trimmed by 4 bases and J by 5 bases, 6 bases remained unmatched. The germline gives CDR1 MRHNA, CDR2 SNTAGT. The CDR3 contains 16 residues. Written as DNA, the CDR3 is TGTGCCAGCAGTGTCGCTAGCGGGAGGCCGACCGGGGAGCTGTTTTTT. Amino acid sequence: CASSVASGRPTGELFF.

This clone came up a few times. The CDR3 reads CASSEEVPNQPQHF. The CDR3 DNA reads as TGTGCCAGCAGCGAGGAGGTCCCCAATCAGCCCCAGCATTTT. The chain links TRBV7-2 to TRBJ1-5; D gene ambiguous. The CDR3 contains 14 residues. V dropped 5 bases and J dropped 3 bases, with 11 bases sitting between them. The V gene's germline CDR1 is SGHTA and CDR2 FQGNSA.

This rearrangement joins TRBV18 to TRBJ1-2; the match to TRBD1 covers 9 bases. With 2 bases clipped from V and 6 bases from J, the junction kept 4 bases outside the gene matches. Per the germline V gene, CDR1 is KGHSH and CDR2 is LQKENI. The CDR3 runs to 14 residues. CDR3 protein: CASSPNRGLNGYTF. The CDR3 DNA reads TGTGCCAGCTCACCAAACAGGGGGCTTAATGGCTACACCTTC.

Only a few counts were recorded for this clone. The gene calls are TRBV24-1 and TRBJ2-1; TRBD1 agrees at 9 bases. Germline V CDR1 and CDR2: KGHDR, SFDVKD. V lost 2 bases, J lost 12 bases, and 7 bases stayed unmatched. CDR3 length: 14 residues. As DNA, the CDR3 is TGTGCCACCAGTGATTCGGGACAGGGTGGAAGGCAGTTCTTC. It translates to CATSDSGQGGRQFF.

CDR3 DNA: TGTGCCACCAGCAGAGATGTCGGACTAGCCACAGATACGCAGTATTTT. This sequence encodes CATSRDVGLATDTQYF. This chain links TRBV15 with TRBJ2-3, with 8 bases lining up with TRBD2. The CDR3 totals 16 residues. Germline CDR1 reads LNHNV; CDR2 reads YYDKDF (reference sequence). V shed 0 bases and J 2 bases; nucleotides not matched to a gene: 4.

The chain combines TRBV6-1 with TRBJ1-6; D gene ambiguous. Trimming cost V 1 base and J 7 bases, with 8 bases left between them. The germline gives CDR1 MNHNS, CDR2 SASEGT. This CDR3 is 14 amino acids long. CDR3 sequence: CASSEGPGNSPLHF. CDR3 coding DNA: TGTGCCAGCAGTGAAGGTCCGGGAAATTCACCCCTCCACTTT.

The genes are TRBV5-4 and TRBJ2-1; 8 nucleotides line up with TRBD1. V lost 4 bases and J lost 4; bases outside the gene matches: 7. This CDR3 has 15 amino acids. Germline CDR1 reads SGHNT; CDR2 reads YYREEE (reference sequence). For the CDR3, the DNA is TGTGCCAGCAGCAAAAACGACAGGGGATACAATGAGCAGTTCTTC. It yields the protein CASSKNDRGYNEQFF.

CDR3 sequence: CASRETASHYEQYF. In DNA form, the CDR3 reads TGCGCCAGCAGAGAGACTGCATCGCACTACGAGCAGTACTTC. The chain employs TRBV10-1 and TRBJ2-7; D remains unclear. V was cut by 6 bases and J by 3 bases, with 15 bases left in between. This CDR3 contains 14 residues. Looked up from germline, CDR1 is WNHNN and CDR2 is SYGVQD (reference sequence).

The chain links TRBV5-6 to TRBJ2-7; 14 nucleotides match TRBD2. The CDR3 runs to 16 residues. Germline trimming cut 4 bases from V and 4 bases from J; bases unmatched to any gene: 7. Germline CDR1 is SGHDT and CDR2 is YYEEEE. The CDR3 region has the DNA TGTGCCAGCAGCCAATGGACTAGCGGGAGGAATTACGAGCAGTACTTC. Protein sequence: CASSQWTSGRNYEQYF.

This chain links TRBV30 with TRBJ2-1; D may be TRBD1 (6 bases). The CDR3 totals 11 residues. Trimming pared 1 base from V and 14 bases from J, leaving 12 bases between. Germline V CDR1 and CDR2: GTSNPN, SVGIG (reference sequence). CDR3 protein: CAWSGVRGEFF. CDR3 bases: TGTGCCTGGAGTGGGGTCAGGGGAGAGTTCTTC.

This sequence joins TRBV11-3 and TRBJ2-1; a weak D match, TRBD1 (5 bases). This CDR3 region has 14 residues. Germline lookup yields CDR1 SGHNT and CDR2 YENEEA. V was shortened by 1 base and J by 9 bases, with 13 bases between the two germline ends. This CDR3 reads CASSLGSGSFEQFF. CDR3 nucleotide sequence: TGTGCCAGCAGCTTAGGATCAGGGTCCTTTGAGCAGTTCTTC.

The gene calls are TRBV4-1 and TRBJ1-4, with TRBD1 matching 9 bases. The V gene's germline CDR1 is MGHRA and CDR2 YSYEKL. After removal of 2 bases from V and 8 bases from J, the junction contained 6 bases not matched to a gene. The CDR3 totals 15 residues. CDR3 amino acids: CASSQTGTGHEKLFF. For the CDR3, the DNA is TGCGCCAGCAGCCAAACGGGGACAGGGCACGAAAAACTGTTTTTT.

The CDR3 DNA is TGTGCCAGCAGCCGCAGGGACTTCTACTATGGCTACACCTTC. Translated, it gives CASSRRDFYYGYTF. The rearrangement uses TRBV14 and TRBJ1-2; D is perhaps TRBD1 (5 bases). The CDR3 runs 14 residues. V lost 4 bases to trimming and J lost 3 bases, with 12 bases between them. Germline values: CDR1 SGHDN, CDR2 FVKESK.

The gene calls are TRBV20-1 and TRBJ2-5; unclear D gene. The CDR3 totals 11 residues. With 5 bases removed from V and 5 bases from J, the gap between germline ends came to 9 bases. The germline V gene encodes CDR1 DFQATT and CDR2 SNEGSKA (reference sequence). The CDR3 region is CSALGRETQYF. The CDR3 nucleotides are TGCAGTGCTTTGGGCCGGGAGACCCAGTACTTC.

This sequence joins TRBV19 and TRBJ1-4; no firm D call. Trimming left V 4 bases short and J 7 bases short, with 16 bases between. The CDR3 totals 15 residues. Germline V gene sequence: CDR1 LNHDA, CDR2 SQIVND (reference sequence). The CDR3 reads CASSTSPPKSEKLFF. Here the CDR3 DNA reads TGTGCCAGTAGTACCTCCCCCCCGAAGAGTGAAAAACTGTTTTTT. Using reference TRBV19 and TRBJ1-4 for the parts outside the CDR3, the full variable domain is DGGITQSPKYLFRKEGQNVTLSCEQNLNHDAMYWYRQDPGQGLRLIYYSQIVNDFQKGDIAEGYSVSREKKESFPLTVTSAQKNPTAFYLCASSTSPPKSEKLFFGSGTQLSVL.

The V call is TRBV24-1, the J call TRBJ2-7; 8 bases are shared with TRBD2. CDR3 length equals 16 residues. From germline, CDR1 is KGHDR and CDR2 SFDVKD. Trimming removed 1 base from V and 11 bases from J; junction bases left unmatched: 15. CDR3 in DNA: TGTGCCACCAGTGATTTCAAAGCGGGAGTTAGGCGGGGAAAGTACTTC. Amino acid sequence: CATSDFKAGVRRGKYF.

This sequence joins TRBV2 and TRBJ1-2; no reliable D call. Germline assignment: CDR1 SNHLY and CDR2 FYNNEI. Trimming left V 8 bases short and J 4 bases short, with 14 bases between. The CDR3 has 13 amino acids. CDR3 in amino acids: CASRPNLSYGYTF. The CDR3 bases are TGTGCCAGCCGTCCTAATTTGAGCTATGGCTACACCTTC.

The CDR3 coding sequence is TGTGCCACCAGCAGAGACACCGGGTTTGCCGGTGAGCAGTTCTTC. Amino acid sequence: CATSRDTGFAGEQFF. The chain carries TRBV15 and TRBJ2-1, with unresolved D. This CDR3 region has 15 residues. V lost 0 bases to trimming and J lost 9 bases, with 15 bases between them. Germline-derived CDR1 and CDR2 are LNHNV and YYDKDF (reference sequence).

The V call is TRBV7-2, the J call TRBJ2-5; TRBD2 matches at 11 bases. V lost 1 base to trimming and J lost 3 bases; unmatched junction nucleotides: 7. The CDR3 is 17 amino acids. CDR1 and CDR2 (germline): SGHTA, FQGNSA. CDR3 amino acids: CASSLGASGGIEETQYF. In DNA, the CDR3 is TGTGCCAGCAGCTTAGGTGCTAGCGGGGGGATCGAAGAGACCCAGTACTTC.

J is TRBJ2-2 and V is TRBV14; the match to TRBD1 covers 7 bases. The germline V gene has CDR1 SGHDN and CDR2 FVKESK. The CDR3 sequence is 15 residues long. V dropped 5 bases and J dropped 1; count of bases not matched to a gene: 4. In nucleotides, the CDR3 is TGTGCCAGCAGCTCCCGACAGGGGAACACCGGGGAGCTGTTTTTT. This encodes CASSSRQGNTGELFF. Based on the CDR3 plus reference TRBV14 and TRBJ2-2, the full variable domain is EAGVTQFPSHSVIEKGQTVTLRCDPISGHDNLYWYRRVMGKEIKFLLHFVKESKQDESGMPNNRFLAERTGGTYSTLKVQPAELEDSGVYFCASSSRQGNTGELFFGEGSRLTVL.

J is TRBJ2-1 and V is TRBV7-9; TRBD2 agrees at 9 bases. The CDR3 has 15 amino acids. The V gene's germline CDR1 is SEHNR and CDR2 FQNEAQ (reference sequence). V gave up 6 bases and J gave up 2 bases; unmatched junction bases: 5. CDR3 sequence: CASRLSGSAYNEQFF. CDR3 DNA: TGTGCCAGCAGACTTAGCGGGAGCGCCTACAATGAGCAGTTCTTC.

The sample holds one count of this clone. This chain joins TRBV7-9 and TRBJ1-2; TRBD1 aligns across 10 bases. This CDR3 has 16 amino acids. V lost 5 bases and J lost 8; bases outside the gene matches: 14. The germline V gene encodes CDR1 SEHNR and CDR2 FQNEAQ (reference sequence). The CDR3 reads CASSTTSGQGEVGYTF. CDR3 in DNA: TGTGCCAGCAGCACTACTTCAGGACAGGGGGAGGTAGGCTACACCTTC.

The CDR3 region has the DNA TGCGCCAGCAGCACCCGAGGGCGGGGCTTTTACAATGAGCAGTTCTTC. Its translation: CASSTRGRGFYNEQFF. The chain links TRBV5-1 to TRBJ2-1; D may be TRBD2 (6 bases). CDR3 length equals 16 residues. The ends were cut back, 4 bases at V and 4 bases at J, with 18 bases in the middle. Germline loops: CDR1 SGHRS, CDR2 YFSETQ.

The rearrangement uses TRBV6-6 and TRBJ2-4; tentatively, D is TRBD2 (6 bases). CDR1 and CDR2 from the germline V gene are MNHNY and SVGAGI (reference sequence). With 5 bases removed from V and 2 bases from J, the gap between germline ends came to 7 bases. The length of the CDR3 is 13 residues. The CDR3 here is CASSAGSKNIQYF. The CDR3, as DNA: TGTGCCAGCAGTGCGGGGTCCAAAAACATTCAGTACTTC.

The chain links TRBV9 to TRBJ2-5; the match to TRBD2 covers 7 bases. This CDR3 is built from 16 residues. V shed 0 bases, J shed 1 base, and the junction held 6 bases outside the gene matches. Germline V gives CDR1 SGDLS, CDR2 YYNGEE. CDR3 sequence (DNA): TGTGCCAGCAGCGTAGGTGAAGCGGGGTCCCAAGAGACCCAGTACTTC. Translating it yields CASSVGEAGSQETQYF.

The genes are TRBV6-5 and TRBJ1-1, with TRBD1 as a possible D gene (5 bases). Trimming shortened V by 7 bases and J by 3 bases, and 15 bases separated the two germline ends. The CDR3 is 14 amino acids. Germline values: CDR1 MNHEY, CDR2 SVGAGI. The CDR3 loop reads CASKRQPRDTEAFF. The CDR3 DNA is TGTGCCAGCAAACGACAGCCCCGGGACACTGAAGCTTTCTTT.

The J gene is TRBJ2-7, the V gene TRBV4-1, with 7 nucleotides matching TRBD1. Germline CDR1 MGHRA, CDR2 YSYEKL. The junction had 7 bases not matched to a gene; V was cut back by 3 bases and J by 2 bases. The CDR3 has 15 amino acids. CDR3 protein: CASSHRVQGAYEQYF. Here the CDR3 DNA reads TGCGCCAGCAGCCATCGGGTGCAGGGGGCCTACGAGCAGTACTTC.